The present T cell receptor beta chain was sequenced within a study of cytomegalovirus exposure and HLA in healthy donors. CDR1 is SGHTA, CDR2 FQGNSA, per germline. The CDR3 totals 15 residues. Between the trimmed V and J ends, which lost 5 bases and 7 bases, there was a span of 17 bases. PCR employed 60 Vbeta and 13 Jbeta primers. Measured with immunoSEQ multiplex PCR; TCRdb has only the in-frame clones, and not every one. The data show 80,000 or so clones, 70% to 80% seen once. The sequence was obtained from a man aged 45-60 years in good health and CMV-seropositive. The chain has TRBV7-2 and TRBJ2-2; TRBD2 might be the D (5 bases). Sequencing used PBMCs. The CDR3 region is CASSTRGIFSGELFF. Here the CDR3 DNA reads TGTGCCAGCAGCACCCGAGGGATTTTCAGCGGGGAGCTGTTTTTT.